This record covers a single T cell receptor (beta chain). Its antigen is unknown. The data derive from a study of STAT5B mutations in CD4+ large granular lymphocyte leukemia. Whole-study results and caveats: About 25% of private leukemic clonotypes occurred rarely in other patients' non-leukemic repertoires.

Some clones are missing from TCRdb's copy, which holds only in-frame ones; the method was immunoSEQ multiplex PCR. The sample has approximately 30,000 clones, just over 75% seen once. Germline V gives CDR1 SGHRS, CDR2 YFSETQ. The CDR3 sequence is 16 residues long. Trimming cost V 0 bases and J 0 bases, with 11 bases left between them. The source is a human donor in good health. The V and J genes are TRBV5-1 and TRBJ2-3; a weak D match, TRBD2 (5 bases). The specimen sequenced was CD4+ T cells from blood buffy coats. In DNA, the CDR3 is TGCGCCAGCAGCTTGGAAGTCGGGAAGAGCACAGATACGCAGTATTTT. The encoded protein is CASSLEVGKSTDTQYF.